This TCR beta chain was sequenced in a study of T-cell reconstitution after alpha-beta-depleted transplantation in children. This clonotype was recorded at least ten times. Antigen unknown. Unique molecular identifiers featured in how the TCRbeta library was prepared. TCRdb ran MiXCR on the PCR reads and lists one entry per CDR3 protein. Of some 200,000 distinct CDR3 sequences detected, about a tenth appear once; the ten largest clones hold 25% to 30%. Broader study findings: Surviving recipient cells, namely T cells and thymic progenitors, were the source of high day-60 TCRbeta diversity in some patients. After one year, T-cell counts and TCRbeta diversity mostly came from new T cells.

The sample here was PBMCs, taken before TCRalphabeta/CD19-depleted stem cell transplant. The TCR was taken from a child less than two years old with acute myeloid leukemia, due to receive a stem cell transplant.

This chain's CDR3 is CASSLDRGLAEQFF. The CDR3 DNA reads as TGTGCCAGCAGTTTGGACAGGGGTTTAGCTGAGCAGTTCTTC. V and J are TRBV28 and TRBJ2-1, with TRBD1 matching over 9 bases. V lost 3 bases, J lost 9 bases, and 6 bases stayed unmatched. The CDR3 length is 14 residues. The germline gives CDR1 MDHEN, CDR2 SYDVKM.